What follows are 9 T cell receptor beta chains derived from one specimen sequenced in a study of blood T cell repertoires in COVID-19. Method: immunoSEQ multiplex PCR; TCRdb's copy keeps in-frame clones and lacks some. Here the sample spans under 85,000 clones, around nine tenths being singletons. The material sequenced was peripheral blood. All receptors derive from a woman at least 80 years old with active or convalescent COVID-19.

The rearrangement links TRBV18 to TRBJ2-7, with a weak D call TRBD1 (5 bases). CDR1 and CDR2 from the germline V gene are KGHSH and LQKENI. The CDR3 contains 14 residues. Between the trimmed V and J ends, which lost 2 bases and 6 bases, there was a span of 14 bases. Here the CDR3 DNA reads TGTGCCAGCTCACCAGGTCAGGGAAGCTTCGAGCAGTACTTC. Translation gives CASSPGQGSFEQYF.

The table lists this clone with a count of one. The CDR3 sequence: CASSWTGGSNEKLFF. The DNA for the CDR3 is TGTGCCAGCAGCTGGACAGGGGGCTCAAATGAAAAACTGTTTTTT. The chain joins TRBV5-4 to TRBJ1-4, with 11 bases matching TRBD1. The CDR3 is made up of 15 amino acids. Germline V gene lookup returns CDR1 SGHNT and CDR2 YYREEE (reference sequence). The V and J ends lost 3 bases and 5 bases, in that order; junction bases with no gene match: 3.

The chain links TRBV7-6 to TRBJ2-5, with a possible D match to TRBD2 (6 bases). V was pared by 1 base and J by 3 bases, with 9 bases between. CDR3 length: 14 residues. Germline V gene sequence: CDR1 SGHVS, CDR2 FNYEAQ. This chain's CDR3 is CASSLDRGKETQYF. The CDR3 DNA sequence: TGTGCCAGCAGCTTAGATCGGGGGAAAGAGACCCAGTACTTC.

This chain links TRBV11-2 with TRBJ2-5; a weak D match, TRBD2 (7 bases). The CDR3 length is 14 residues. Germline V gene data show CDR1 as SGHAT and CDR2 as FQNNGV. V lost 4 bases, J lost 4 bases, and 13 bases lay in between. The CDR3 reads CASSSNREGETQYF. CDR3 bases: TGTGCCAGCAGCTCGAACAGGGAGGGAGAGACCCAGTACTTC.

The count of this clone is one. The chain is built from TRBV18 and TRBJ2-7, with D maybe TRBD1 (5 bases). Germline CDR1 and CDR2: KGHSH and LQKENI. The V and J ends lost 1 base and 3 bases respectively, with 10 bases between them. There are 14 residues in the CDR3. CDR3 nucleotide sequence: TGTGCCAGCTCACCACAGGGGAATAACTACGAGCAGTACTTC. Translated: CASSPQGNNYEQYF.

The chain carries TRBV7-2 and TRBJ2-7, with 8 positions matching TRBD2. Trimming removed 0 bases from V and 2 bases from J; junction bases left unmatched: 6. CDR1 is SGHTA and CDR2 is FQGNSA in the germline V gene. The CDR3 is made up of 16 amino acids. This chain's CDR3 is CASSLAGRAGAYEQYF. CDR3 nucleotides: TGTGCCAGCAGCTTAGCGGGTCGAGCGGGAGCCTACGAGCAGTACTTC.

The chain uses TRBV10-3 and TRBJ1-4; D is undetermined. V was cut by 2 bases and J by 8 bases, with 6 bases left in between. The CDR3 is made up of 12 amino acids. Germline V gives CDR1 ENHRY, CDR2 SYGVKD. The CDR3 DNA reads as TGTGCCATCAGTGAGGTGAGAGAAAAACTGTTTTTT. Translating it yields CAISEVREKLFF.

The rearrangement links TRBV18 to TRBJ1-2, with D hard to call. CDR1 and CDR2 (germline): KGHSH, LQKENI. The CDR3 loop spans 16 amino acids. Trimming took off 1 base at V and 8 bases at J, with 20 bases between the two ends. As DNA, the CDR3 is TGTGCCAGCTCACCACTCGGATCAGGAGGATATAGGGGCTACACCTTC. Translation gives CASSPLGSGGYRGYTF. The variable domain in full, with the rest retrieved from reference TRBV18 and TRBJ1-2, is NAGVMQNPRHLVRRRGQEARLRCSPMKGHSHVYWYRQLPEEGLKFMVYLQKENIIDESGMPKERFSAEFPKEGPSILRIQQVVRGDSAAYFCASSPLGSGGYRGYTFGSGTRLTVV.

The chain links TRBV19 to TRBJ2-7, with 8 bases matching TRBD1. Germline lookup yields CDR1 LNHDA and CDR2 SQIVND (reference sequence). Trimming at V came to 3 bases and at J to 5 bases, leaving 15 bases not matched to a gene. This CDR3 comprises 17 residues. CDR3 DNA sequence: TGTGCCAGTAGTATCCCCCCAGGGGCAGGGGGCAGGCACGAGCAGTACTTC. It encodes CASSIPPGAGGRHEQYF.